Listed below are T cell receptor beta chains from one sample, sequenced in a study of blood T cell repertoires in COVID-19. Profiling relied on immunoSEQ multiplex PCR, and the TCRdb table lists in-frame clones only, not all of them. The sample has about 370,000 clones, roughly 90% seen once. The specimen sequenced was peripheral blood. The source is a woman aged 25-40 years with COVID-19, enrolled during active disease. CDR3s include the opening cysteine and the closing phenylalanine or tryptophan. The D gene is left open where the match is weak. Not all rows give a size; the values are once, few, many and, for expanded clones, a class.

.	.	13	TRBV25-1	TRBJ2-3	TGTGCCAGCAGTGGGACAGCCACAGATACGCAGTATTTT	CASSGTATDTQYF
.	.	14	TRBV6-6	TRBJ1-1	TGTGCCAGCACCCTAACGGGGGGGGACCCTGAAGCTTTCTTT	CASTLTGGDPEAFF
.	.	14	TRBV7-9	TRBJ1-1	TGTGCCAGCAGCTTAGCCAGGGTGGCAACTGAAGCTTTCTTT	CASSLARVATEAFF
.	TRBD1	18	TRBV5-1	TRBJ1-2	TGCGCCAGCAGCTCGACAACAGGGGCGCGAGTGGCTAACTATGGCTACACCTTC	CASSSTTGARVANYGYTF
.	.	14	TRBV18	TRBJ2-2	TGTGCCAGCTCACCCCGCGGCGTCACCGGGGAGCTGTTTTTT	CASSPRGVTGELFF
.	TRBD2	14	TRBV18	TRBJ2-3	TGTGCCAGCTCACCCCTAGCGGGCACAGATACGCAGTATTTT	CASSPLAGTDTQYF
.	.	14	TRBV3-1/TRBV3-2	TRBJ1-1	TGTGCCAGCAGCCAAGGGGGCCAGAACACTGAAGCTTTCTTT	CASSQGGQNTEAFF
.	TRBD1	18	TRBV28	TRBJ2-6	TGTGCCAGCAGCTTACTTACAGGGGACCACTCTGGGGCCAACGTCCTGACTTTC	CASSLLTGDHSGANVLTF
.	.	14	TRBV5-1	TRBJ2-1	TGCGCCAGCAGCCCGGAGGCACCACACAATGAGCAGTTCTTC	CASSPEAPHNEQFF
once	.	14	TRBV7-2	TRBJ1-2	TGTGCCAGCAGCCTAGGGGGAGCTAACTATGGCTACACCTTC	CASSLGGANYGYTF
once	TRBD1	18	TRBV10-3	TRBJ2-1	TGTGCCATCAGTGGACAGGGCAGTGGGTTAAGCTCCTACAATGAGCAGTTCTTC	CAISGQGSGLSSYNEQFF
.	.	14	TRBV5-1	TRBJ2-3	TGCGCCAGCAGCTTGGCCGACCCACAGGATACGCAGTATTTT	CASSLADPQDTQYF
.	.	11	TRBV29-1	TRBJ1-2	TGCAGCGTCATCTTAGGGGGTGGCTACACCTTC	CSVILGGGYTF
.	.	14	TRBV11-2	TRBJ2-5	TGTGCCAGCAGCTTAGTCCGCGTAGCAGAGACCCAGTACTTC	CASSLVRVAETQYF
once	.	12	TRBV28	TRBJ1-2	TGTGCCAGCAGCAACACGAAATATGGCTACACCTTC	CASSNTKYGYTF
.	TRBD1	16	TRBV2	TRBJ1-5	TGTGCCAGCAGTGAAACAATGGACAGGAAAGATCAGCCCCAGCATTTT	CASSETMDRKDQPQHF
.	TRBD1	15	TRBV5-1	TRBJ2-5	TGCGCCAGCGGTCGGGGACAGGGTCTCCAAGAGACCCAGTACTTC	CASGRGQGLQETQYF
.	.	15	TRBV5-1	TRBJ2-3	TGCGCCAGCAGCTTGGCCATGCAGGCCACAGATACGCAGTATTTT	CASSLAMQATDTQYF
.	.	13	TRBV6-6	TRBJ2-5	TGTGCCAGCAGTCCCGGGACTGTGGAGACCCAGTACTTC	CASSPGTVETQYF
.	TRBD1	15	TRBV25-1	TRBJ1-1	TGTGCCAGCAGTGACCCTGGGACAGGTTACACTGAAGCTTTCTTT	CASSDPGTGYTEAFF
.	.	16	TRBV15	TRBJ2-5	TGTGCCACCAGCAGAGGACGTAACAGGGAGGGAGAGACCCAGTACTTC	CATSRGRNREGETQYF
.	TRBD1	16	TRBV7-2	TRBJ2-3	TGTGCCAGCAGCTACCGGGGACAGGGGGCATGGGATACGCAGTATTTT	CASSYRGQGAWDTQYF
few	.	14	TRBV4-1	TRBJ1-1	TGCGCCAGCAGCCTCGCCAGAATGAACACTGAAGCTTTCTTT	CASSLARMNTEAFF
few	TRBD1	17	TRBV5-1	TRBJ1-1	TGCGCCAGCAGCTTGGATAGGGCAGGGGGTGAAGGCACTGAAGCTTTCTTT	CASSLDRAGGEGTEAFF
.	TRBD2	14	TRBV19	TRBJ2-5	TGTGCCAGTTCTCCGACTAGCGGAGAAGAGACCCAGTACTTC	CASSPTSGEETQYF
.	.	14	TRBV6-6	TRBJ1-1	TGTGCCAGCAGACCTGGACCCGGGAGAACTGAAGCTTTCTTT	CASRPGPGRTEAFF
.	.	15	TRBV27	TRBJ1-5	TGTGCCAGCAGTTTATCTGGGCAGAGCAATCAGCCCCAGCATTTT	CASSLSGQSNQPQHF
.	TRBD1	17	TRBV7-2	TRBJ2-2	TGTGCCAGCAGCTTAAGACAAACAGGGGGCAGTGGCGGGGAGCTGTTTTTT	CASSLRQTGGSGGELFF
once	.	15	TRBV4-3	TRBJ2-5	TGCGCCAGCAGCCCTATGTCCGGCAGGGGAGAGACCCAGTACTTC	CASSPMSGRGETQYF
.	.	14	TRBV27	TRBJ2-1	TGTGCCAGCAGCTTCCAGGACCTCAGGGATGAGCAGTTCTTC	CASSFQDLRDEQFF
once	TRBD2	15	TRBV5-6	TRBJ2-3	TGTGCCAGCAGCTTACTAGCGGCTAGCACAGATACGCAGTATTTT	CASSLLAASTDTQYF
.	.	15	TRBV6-5	TRBJ2-5	TGTGCCAGCAGACCCGGGACTGCGATGGGAGAGACCCAGTACTTC	CASRPGTAMGETQYF
.	.	14	TRBV11-2	TRBJ1-4	TGTGCCAGCAGCTTAGAATTGTTTGGGGAAAGGGGAATTTTT	CASSLELFGERGIF
.	.	17	TRBV5-4	TRBJ2-5	TGTGCCAGCAGCTTGGCCCTAGGTAGCGGAGCTCAAGAGACCCAGTACTTC	CASSLALGSGAQETQYF
.	TRBD1	15	TRBV9	TRBJ2-7	TGTGCCAGCAGCCTCGGACAGGGGCTATCCTACGAGCAGTACTTC	CASSLGQGLSYEQYF
.	.	14	TRBV20-1	TRBJ1-2	TGCAGTGCTAGTGGAGGGTTACTCCGCTATGGCTACACCTTC	CSASGGLLRYGYTF
.	.	13	TRBV7-2	TRBJ1-1	TGTGCCAGCAGCTTTAGCATGAACACTGAAGCTTTCTTT	CASSFSMNTEAFF
.	TRBD2	15	TRBV15	TRBJ2-3	TGTGCCACCAGCGATAGACTAGCTAGCACAGATACGCAGTATTTT	CATSDRLASTDTQYF
.	.	15	TRBV4-3	TRBJ2-1	TGCGCCAGCAGCCAAGATAAGGGGCCACGGGTTGAGCAGTTCTTC	CASSQDKGPRVEQFF
.	TRBD2	16	TRBV5-4	TRBJ2-1	TGTGCCAGCAGCTTGGGACGAGCGGGAGGGTTGGATGAGCAGTTCTTC	CASSLGRAGGLDEQFF
.	.	17	TRBV5-1	TRBJ2-1	TGCGCCAGCAGCTTCACCGACCCGAGGAGCTCCTACAATGAGCAGTTCTTC	CASSFTDPRSSYNEQFF
.	.	13	TRBV19	TRBJ1-5	TGTGCCAGTGTCGGAGGGGTCGGTCAGCCCCAGCATTTT	CASVGGVGQPQHF
.	.	14	TRBV24-1	TRBJ2-5	TGTGCCACCAGTGAGGACGGACTCCAAGAGACCCAGTACTTC	CATSEDGLQETQYF
.	.	10	TRBV20-1	TRBJ2-1	TGCAGTGCTAGAGTCGGTGAGCAGTTCTTC	CSARVGEQFF
.	.	14	TRBV7-8	TRBJ2-7	TGTGCCAGCACCCCTACGCGAACCCGCTACGAGCAGTACTTC	CASTPTRTRYEQYF
.	.	12	TRBV7-9	TRBJ2-5	TGTGCCATAGGGGGTAGAAAAGAGACCCAGTACTTC	CAIGGRKETQYF
.	.	10	TRBV9	TRBJ1-1	TGTGCCAGCAGCCCCTCTGAAGCTTTCTTT	CASSPSEAFF
.	.	13	TRBV24-1	TRBJ2-1	TGTGCCACCAGTGATTTGTGGCAGGGAACGCAGTTCTTC	CATSDLWQGTQFF
.	.	11	TRBV20-1	TRBJ1-1	TGCAGTGCTATTCGGAACACTGAAGCTTTCTTT	CSAIRNTEAFF
.	.	15	TRBV9	TRBJ1-6	TGTGCCAGCAGCACCGGGGGGGCAGCACATTCACCCCTCCACTTT	CASSTGGAAHSPLHF
.	.	15	TRBV6-5	TRBJ2-1	TGTGCCAGCAAGAAGGGGCAGAATACCTACAATGAGCAGTTCTTC	CASKKGQNTYNEQFF
.	.	16	TRBV4-2	TRBJ2-1	TGTGCCAGCAGTTGGAGGGGGGGGCGGTCCTACAATGAGCAGTTCTTC	CASSWRGGRSYNEQFF
.	.	12	TRBV10-3	TRBJ2-2	TGTGCCATCAGTGCCGACACCGGGGAGCTGTTTTTT	CAISADTGELFF
.	.	17	TRBV14	TRBJ2-3	TGTGCCAGCAGCCATAGTATGGGGGCCTTACGCACAGATACGCAGTATTTT	CASSHSMGALRTDTQYF
.	.	15	TRBV14	TRBJ2-1	TGTGCCAGCAGCCAAGGTCTGTTCGAGGGTGTTGAGCAGTTCTTC	CASSQGLFEGVEQFF
.	.	14	TRBV10-3	TRBJ1-5	TGTGCCATCAGTGAATTGGGAGGCAATCAGCCCCAGCATTTT	CAISELGGNQPQHF
few	TRBD1	14	TRBV6-6	TRBJ1-1	TGTGCCAGCAGTTCACAGGACAGGTTCACTGAAGCTTTCTTT	CASSSQDRFTEAFF